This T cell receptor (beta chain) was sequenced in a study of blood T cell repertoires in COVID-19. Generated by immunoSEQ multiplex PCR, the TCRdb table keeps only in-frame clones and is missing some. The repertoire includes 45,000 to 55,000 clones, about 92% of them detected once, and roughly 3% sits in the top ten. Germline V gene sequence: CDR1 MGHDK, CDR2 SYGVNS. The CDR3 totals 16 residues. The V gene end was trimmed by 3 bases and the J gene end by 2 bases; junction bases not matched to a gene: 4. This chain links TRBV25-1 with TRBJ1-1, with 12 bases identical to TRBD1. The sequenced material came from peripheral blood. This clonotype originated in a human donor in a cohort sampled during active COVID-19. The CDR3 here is CASSDPGQGANTEAFF. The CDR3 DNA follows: TGTGCCAGCAGTGACCCGGGACAGGGGGCTAACACTGAAGCTTTCTTT.